One and the same sample provided the 15 T cell receptor beta chains below, sequenced in a study of spatial heterogeneity in lung cancer. Using its own MiXCR run on the 5' RACE reads, TCRdb lists one record per CDR3 protein. The sample has fewer than 65,000 distinct CDR3 sequences; about 5.9% are singletons. Time point: sample taken at primary tumor resection. The sample consisted of PBMCs, taken at surgery. Receptors originate from a female donor with early-stage non-small cell lung cancer.

V gene TRBV29-1 combines with J gene TRBJ1-2; 8 nucleotides agree with TRBD1. Germline loops: CDR1 SQVTM, CDR2 ANQGSEA. The CDR3 extends over 14 amino acids. Trimming took 3 bases from V and 2 from J; bases not matched to a gene: 5. The CDR3 nucleotides read TGCAGCGTTGATAAGACAGGGGACAACTATGGCTACACCTTC. This gives the protein CSVDKTGDNYGYTF.

This chain connects TRBV12-3 or TRBV12-4 to TRBJ1-2; tentatively, D is TRBD1 (6 bases). Between the trimmed V and J ends, which lost 5 bases and 0 bases, there was a span of 19 bases. The CDR3 has 17 residues. The CDR3 loop reads CASSPRAGALTNYGYTF. In nucleotides, the CDR3 is TGTGCCAGCAGTCCGAGGGCGGGGGCTCTAACTAACTATGGCTACACCTTC.

There are many counts of this clonotype. The chain carries TRBV5-1 and TRBJ2-1; D is undetermined. Germline CDR1 and CDR2: SGHRS and YFSETQ. This CDR3 comprises 13 residues. Trimming shortened V by 1 base and J by 9 bases, and 11 bases separated the two germline ends. The CDR3 is CASSLRPGGEQFF. In nucleotides, the CDR3 is TGCGCCAGCAGCTTGAGGCCGGGTGGTGAGCAGTTCTTC. The variable domain in full, with the rest retrieved from reference TRBV5-1 and TRBJ2-1, is KAGVTQTPRYLIKTRGQQVTLSCSPISGHRSVSWYQQTPGQGLQFLFEYFSETQRNKGNFPGRFSGRQFSNSRSEMNVSTLELGDSALYLCASSLRPGGEQFFGPGTRLTVL.

The chain links TRBV19 to TRBJ2-6; 8 bases match TRBD1. The CDR3 runs 19 residues. Looked up from germline, CDR1 is LNHDA and CDR2 is SQIVND (reference sequence). V shed 1 base, J shed 2 bases, and the junction held 10 bases outside the gene matches. The CDR3 DNA reads as TGTGCCAGTAGTATAGCCCGGGACAGGTTCAGAACTGGGGCCAACGTCCTGACTTTC. It encodes CASSIARDRFRTGANVLTF.

The chain couples TRBV4-1 to TRBJ1-2; a possible D gene is TRBD1 (5 bases). V lost 4 bases and J lost 4, with 10 bases in between. The CDR3 is 13 amino acids. Germline V gives CDR1 MGHRA, CDR2 YSYEKL. The CDR3 DNA reads TGCGCCAGCAGCCGGCCAGGGAGCTATGGCTACACCTTC. Residues: CASSRPGSYGYTF.

This clonotype was picked up many times. This chain connects TRBV5-6 to TRBJ2-7; TRBD2 agrees at 13 bases. CDR3 length: 16 residues. Germline V lookup: CDR1 SGHDT, CDR2 YYEEEE. After removal of 1 base from V and 4 bases from J, the junction contained 5 bases not matched to a gene. The CDR3 spells CASSLMATSGRYEQYF. The DNA for the CDR3 is TGTGCCAGCAGCTTGATGGCGACTAGCGGGAGGTACGAGCAGTACTTC.

This clonotype was seen at least ten times. The chain uses TRBV29-1 and TRBJ2-2; 15 nucleotides line up with TRBD2. Germline V CDR1 and CDR2: SQVTM, ANQGSEA. Trimming took 5 bases from V and 0 from J; bases not matched to a gene: 1. The CDR3 consists of 16 residues. For the CDR3, the DNA is TGCAGCGTTAGGACTAGCGGGGGGGCGAACACCGGGGAGCTGTTTTTT. Translation gives CSVRTSGGANTGELFF.

This clonotype has ten or more counts. V gene TRBV7-8 combines with J gene TRBJ1-5, with D possibly being TRBD1 (6 bases). The V and J ends lost 2 bases and 1 base respectively, with 12 bases between them. This CDR3 region has 16 residues. Germline lookup yields CDR1 SGHVS and CDR2 FQNEAQ. The DNA for the CDR3 is TGTGCCAGCAGCTTAACGGGACACCTGAGCAATCAGCCCCAGCATTTT. Translating it yields CASSLTGHLSNQPQHF.

To note about this clonotype: A single base separates this from a much larger clone, so it may be a read error. The chain recombines TRBV7-3 with TRBJ2-3, with D possibly TRBD2 on 6 matching bases. Germline loops: CDR1 SGHTA, CDR2 FQGTGA. There are 16 residues in the CDR3. DNA of the CDR3: TGTGCCAGCACCTTAATCGGGGACTTAGGCACAGATACGCAGTATTTT. Protein product: CASTLIGDLGTDTQYF.

This clonotype appeared many times. The junction shows a germline mismatch at one end, possibly a read error. CDR3 in amino acids: CASSPTGVISTDTQYF. CDR3 bases: TGTGCCAGCAGCCCTACCGGGGTGATAAGCACAGATACACAGTATTTT. This chain uses TRBV7-2 with TRBJ2-3, with D maybe TRBD2 (5 bases). The CDR3 runs to 16 residues. Germline V lookup: CDR1 SGHTA, CDR2 FQGNSA. The complete variable domain, with remaining parts taken from reference TRBV7-2 and TRBJ2-3, reads GAGVSQSPSNKVTEKGKDVELRCDPISGHTALYWYRQSLGQGLEFLIYFQGNSAPDKSGLPSDRFSAERTGGSVSTLTIQRTQQEDSAVYLCASSPTGVISTDTQYFGPGTRLTVL.

The table lists this clonotype with many counts. This chain uses TRBV6-2 or TRBV6-3 with TRBJ2-5, with unresolved D. The ends were cut back, 10 bases at V and 7 bases at J, with 4 bases in the middle. Germline CDR1 and CDR2: MNHEY and SVGEGT. This CDR3 spans 8 amino acids. This chain's CDR3 is CATPTQYF. The CDR3 DNA reads TGTGCCACCCCGACCCAGTACTTC.

This clonotype was observed a handful of times. The rearrangement links TRBV5-6 to TRBJ1-6; D not resolved. The CDR3 sequence is 15 residues long. V lost 0 bases and J lost 10, with 14 bases in between. Germline-derived CDR1 and CDR2 are SGHDT and YYEEEE. CDR3 in amino acids: CASSLVGAQKSPLHF. The CDR3 nucleotides read TGTGCCAGCAGCTTGGTTGGTGCCCAGAAGTCACCCCTCCACTTT. Based on the CDR3 plus reference TRBV5-6 and TRBJ1-6, the full variable domain is DAGVTQSPTHLIKTRGQQVTLRCSPKSGHDTVSWYQQALGQGPQFIFQYYEEEERQRGNFPDRFSGHQFPNYSSELNVNALLLGDSALYLCASSLVGAQKSPLHFGNGTRLTVT.

This clonotype turned up a few times. J is TRBJ1-1 and V is TRBV2; a weak D match, TRBD1 (6 bases). The CDR3 consists of 13 residues. V was pared by 6 bases and J by 1 base, with 9 bases between. CDR1 SNHLY and CDR2 FYNNEI come from the germline V gene. CDR3 in amino acids: CASSVGQNTEAFF. CDR3 nucleotide sequence: TGTGCCAGCAGCGTGGGACAGAACACTGAAGCTTTCTTT.

This clonotype was seen at least ten times. The V call is TRBV20-1, the J call TRBJ2-7; 8 bases are a match to TRBD1. This CDR3 is built from 14 residues. The V gene's germline CDR1 is DFQATT and CDR2 SNEGSKA (reference sequence). Unmatched junction bases numbered 7, after V lost 3 bases and J lost 3 bases. The CDR3 nucleotides read TGCAGTGCTAGTACACAGGGGGGCATCTACGAGCAGTACGTC. Translation: CSASTQGGIYEQYV.

The chain carries TRBV12-5 and TRBJ2-7; D is unclear. V dropped 0 bases and J dropped 1 base, with 13 bases sitting between them. Germline CDR1 reads LGHNT; CDR2 reads FRNRAP. The CDR3 runs 16 residues. The CDR3 is CASGLVLGLSSYEQYF. The CDR3 DNA sequence: TGTGCTAGTGGTTTGGTACTTGGTCTGTCGTCCTACGAGCAGTACTTC.